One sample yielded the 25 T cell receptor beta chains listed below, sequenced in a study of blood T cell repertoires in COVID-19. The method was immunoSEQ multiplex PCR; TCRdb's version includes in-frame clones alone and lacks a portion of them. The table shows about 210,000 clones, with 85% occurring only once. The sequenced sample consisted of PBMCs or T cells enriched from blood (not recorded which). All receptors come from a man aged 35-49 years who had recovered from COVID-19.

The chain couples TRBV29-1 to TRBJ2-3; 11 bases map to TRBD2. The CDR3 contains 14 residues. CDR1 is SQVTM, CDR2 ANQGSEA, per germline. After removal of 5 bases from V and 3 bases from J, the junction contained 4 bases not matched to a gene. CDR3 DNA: TGCAGCGTTTATAGCGGGAGGGGAACAGATACGCAGTATTTT. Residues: CSVYSGRGTDTQYF.

CDR3 loop: CASSRTGGVNQPQHF. Here the CDR3 DNA reads TGTGCCAGCAGCCGGACGGGGGGCGTCAATCAGCCCCAGCATTTT. The gene calls are TRBV9 and TRBJ1-5; D may be TRBD1 (6 bases). The V end lost 4 bases, the J end lost 3 bases, and 14 bases lay between the germline ends. The CDR3 covers 15 residues. Per germline, CDR1 SGDLS and CDR2 YYNGEE.

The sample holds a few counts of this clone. This CDR3 reads CASSLTSGMDTQYF. CDR3 sequence (DNA): TGTGCCAGCAGCTTAACTAGCGGGATGGATACGCAGTATTTT. This rearrangement joins TRBV13 to TRBJ2-3, with 10 nucleotides matching TRBD2. J lost 6 bases, V lost 2 bases, and 2 bases had no gene match. The CDR3 is made up of 14 amino acids. Per the germline V gene, CDR1 is PRHDT and CDR2 is FYEKMQ (reference sequence).

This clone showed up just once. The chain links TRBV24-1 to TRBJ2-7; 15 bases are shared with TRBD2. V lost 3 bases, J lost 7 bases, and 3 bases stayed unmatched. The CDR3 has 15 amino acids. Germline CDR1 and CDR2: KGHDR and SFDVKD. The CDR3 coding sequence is TGTGCCACCAGTGATCCGGGGACTAGCGGGAGGGAGCAGTACTTC. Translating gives CATSDPGTSGREQYF.

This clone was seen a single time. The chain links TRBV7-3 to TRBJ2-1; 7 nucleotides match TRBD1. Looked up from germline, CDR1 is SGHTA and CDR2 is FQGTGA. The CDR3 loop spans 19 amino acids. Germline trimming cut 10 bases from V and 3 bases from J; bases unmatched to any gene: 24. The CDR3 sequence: CAIQTFLRQGRGYYNEQFF. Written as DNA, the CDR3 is TGTGCCATCCAAACCTTCCTACGACAGGGAAGGGGCTACTACAATGAGCAGTTCTTC. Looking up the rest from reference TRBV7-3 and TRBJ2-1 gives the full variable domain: GAGVSQTPSNKVTEKGKYVELRCDPISGHTALYWYRQSLGQGPEFLIYFQGTGAADDSGLPNDRFFAVRPEGSVSTLKIQRTERGDSAVYLCAIQTFLRQGRGYYNEQFFGPGTRLTVL.

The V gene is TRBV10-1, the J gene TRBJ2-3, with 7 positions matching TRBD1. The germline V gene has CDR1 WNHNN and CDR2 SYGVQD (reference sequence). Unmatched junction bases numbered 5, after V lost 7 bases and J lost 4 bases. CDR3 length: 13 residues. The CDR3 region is CASTRQGADTQYF. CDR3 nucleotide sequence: TGCGCCAGCACCCGACAGGGAGCAGATACGCAGTATTTT.

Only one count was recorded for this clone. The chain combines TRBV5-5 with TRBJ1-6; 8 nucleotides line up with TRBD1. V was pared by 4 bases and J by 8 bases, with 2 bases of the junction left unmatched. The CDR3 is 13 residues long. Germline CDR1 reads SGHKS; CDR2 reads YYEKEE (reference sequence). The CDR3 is CASSQGADSPLHF. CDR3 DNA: TGTGCCAGCAGCCAGGGGGCTGATTCACCCCTCCACTTT.

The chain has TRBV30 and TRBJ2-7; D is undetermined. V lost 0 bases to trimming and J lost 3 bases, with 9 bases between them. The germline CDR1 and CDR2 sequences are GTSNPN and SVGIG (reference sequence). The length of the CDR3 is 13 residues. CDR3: CAWSVGLLYEQYF. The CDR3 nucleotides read TGTGCCTGGAGTGTGGGCCTTCTCTACGAGCAGTACTTC.

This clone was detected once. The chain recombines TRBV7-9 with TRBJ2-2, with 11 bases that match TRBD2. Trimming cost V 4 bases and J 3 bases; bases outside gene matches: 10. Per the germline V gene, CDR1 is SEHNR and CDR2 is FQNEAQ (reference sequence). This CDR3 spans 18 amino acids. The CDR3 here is CASSSWGLAAVDTGELFF. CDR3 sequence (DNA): TGTGCCAGCAGCTCCTGGGGACTAGCGGCCGTGGACACCGGGGAGCTGTTTTTT.

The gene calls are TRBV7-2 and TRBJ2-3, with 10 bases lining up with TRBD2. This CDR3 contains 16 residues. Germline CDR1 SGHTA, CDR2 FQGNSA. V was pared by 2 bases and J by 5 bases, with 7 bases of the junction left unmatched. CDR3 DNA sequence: TGTGCCAGCAGCTTATCAGCGGGAGGGCCAAGAGATACGCAGTATTTT. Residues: CASSLSAGGPRDTQYF.

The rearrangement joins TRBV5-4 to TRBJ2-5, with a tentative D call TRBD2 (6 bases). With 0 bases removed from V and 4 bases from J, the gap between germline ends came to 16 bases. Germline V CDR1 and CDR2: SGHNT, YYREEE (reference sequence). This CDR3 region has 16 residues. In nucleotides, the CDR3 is TGTGCCAGCAGCTTGGAGGGGACTGCGGCGGGAGAGACCCAGTACTTC. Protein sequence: CASSLEGTAAGETQYF.

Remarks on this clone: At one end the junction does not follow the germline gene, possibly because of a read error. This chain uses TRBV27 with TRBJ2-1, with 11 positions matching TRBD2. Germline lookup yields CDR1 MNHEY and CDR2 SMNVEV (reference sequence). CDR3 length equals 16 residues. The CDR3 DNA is TGTGCCAGCAGTATATCTAGCGGGAGGCCCTACAATGAGCAGTTCTTC. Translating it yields CASSISSGRPYNEQFF.

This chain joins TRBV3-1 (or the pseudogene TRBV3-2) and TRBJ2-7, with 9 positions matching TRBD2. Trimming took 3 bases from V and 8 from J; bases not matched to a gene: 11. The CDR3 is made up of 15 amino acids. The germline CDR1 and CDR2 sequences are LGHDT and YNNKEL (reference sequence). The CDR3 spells CASSQAGASGTKQYF. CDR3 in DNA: TGTGCCAGCAGCCAGGCTGGGGCTAGCGGGACGAAGCAGTACTTC.

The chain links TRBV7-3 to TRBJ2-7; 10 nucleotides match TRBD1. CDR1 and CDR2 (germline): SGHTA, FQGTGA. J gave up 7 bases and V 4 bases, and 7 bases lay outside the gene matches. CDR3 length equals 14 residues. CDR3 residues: CASSSGTGAWEQYF. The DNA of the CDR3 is TGTGCCAGCAGCTCCGGGACAGGGGCCTGGGAGCAGTACTTC.

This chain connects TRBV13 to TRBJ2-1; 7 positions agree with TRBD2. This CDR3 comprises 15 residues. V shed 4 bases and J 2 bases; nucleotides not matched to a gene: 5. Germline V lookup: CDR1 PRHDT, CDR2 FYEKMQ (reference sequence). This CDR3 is CASSSLGGAYNEQFF. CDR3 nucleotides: TGTGCCAGCAGCTCCCTGGGGGGGGCCTACAATGAGCAGTTCTTC.

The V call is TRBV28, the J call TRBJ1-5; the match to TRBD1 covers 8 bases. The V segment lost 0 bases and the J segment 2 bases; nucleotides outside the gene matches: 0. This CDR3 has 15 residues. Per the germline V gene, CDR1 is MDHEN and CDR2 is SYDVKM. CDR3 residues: CASSLWDRGNQPQHF. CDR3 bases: TGTGCCAGCAGTTTATGGGACAGGGGCAATCAGCCCCAGCATTTT.

The CDR3 sequence is CAWSRGGRSQETQYF. The CDR3 DNA reads as TGTGCCTGGAGTCGAGGCGGGAGAAGTCAAGAGACCCAGTACTTC. The gene calls are TRBV30 and TRBJ2-5, with 7 bases that match TRBD2. The CDR3 totals 15 residues. V lost 2 bases to trimming and J lost 2 bases; unmatched junction nucleotides: 8. Per germline, CDR1 GTSNPN and CDR2 SVGIG (reference sequence).

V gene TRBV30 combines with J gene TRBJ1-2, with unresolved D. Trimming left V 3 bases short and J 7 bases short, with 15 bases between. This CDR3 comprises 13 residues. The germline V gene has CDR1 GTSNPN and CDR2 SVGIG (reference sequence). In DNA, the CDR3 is TGTGCCTGGAGCGGCACTTTCGGGGTTGGCTACACCTTC. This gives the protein CAWSGTFGVGYTF.

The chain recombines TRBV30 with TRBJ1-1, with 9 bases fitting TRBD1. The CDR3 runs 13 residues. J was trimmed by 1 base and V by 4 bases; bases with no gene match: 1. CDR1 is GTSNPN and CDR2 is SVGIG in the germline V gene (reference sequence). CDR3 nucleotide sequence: TGTGCCTGGACGGGACAGGGGAACACTGAAGCTTTCTTT. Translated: CAWTGQGNTEAFF.

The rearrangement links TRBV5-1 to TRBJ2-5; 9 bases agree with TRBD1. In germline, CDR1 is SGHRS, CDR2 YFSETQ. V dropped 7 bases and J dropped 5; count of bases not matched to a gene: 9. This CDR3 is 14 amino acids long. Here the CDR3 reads CASWTGEARETQYF. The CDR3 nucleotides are TGCGCCAGCTGGACAGGGGAGGCTCGGGAGACCCAGTACTTC. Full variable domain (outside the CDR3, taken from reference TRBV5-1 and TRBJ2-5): KAGVTQTPRYLIKTRGQQVTLSCSPISGHRSVSWYQQTPGQGLQFLFEYFSETQRNKGNFPGRFSGRQFSNSRSEMNVSTLELGDSALYLCASWTGEARETQYFGPGTRLLVL.

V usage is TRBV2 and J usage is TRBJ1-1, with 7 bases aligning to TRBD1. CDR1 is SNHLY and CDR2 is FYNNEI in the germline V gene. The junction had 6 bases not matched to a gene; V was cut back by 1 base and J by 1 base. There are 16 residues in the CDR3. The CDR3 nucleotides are TGTGCCAGCAGTGAAGTGGTCGGGACAGCGAACACTGAAGCTTTCTTT. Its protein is CASSEVVGTANTEAFF.

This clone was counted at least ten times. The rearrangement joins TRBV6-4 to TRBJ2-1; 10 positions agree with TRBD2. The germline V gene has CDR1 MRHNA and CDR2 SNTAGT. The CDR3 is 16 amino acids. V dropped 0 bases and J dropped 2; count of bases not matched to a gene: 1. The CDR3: CASSDSGTSAYNEQFF. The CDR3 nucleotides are TGTGCCAGCAGTGACTCCGGGACTAGCGCCTACAATGAGCAGTTCTTC.

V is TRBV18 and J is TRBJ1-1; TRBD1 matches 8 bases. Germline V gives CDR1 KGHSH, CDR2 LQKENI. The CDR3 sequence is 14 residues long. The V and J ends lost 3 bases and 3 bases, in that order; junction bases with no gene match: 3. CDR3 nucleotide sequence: TGTGCCAGCTCACCGCAGGGGGCGGACACTGAAGCTTTCTTT. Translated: CASSPQGADTEAFF.

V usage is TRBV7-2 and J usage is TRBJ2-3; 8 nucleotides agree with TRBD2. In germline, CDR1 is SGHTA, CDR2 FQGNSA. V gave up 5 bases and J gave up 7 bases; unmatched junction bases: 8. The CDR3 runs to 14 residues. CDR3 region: CASSTSGTSNTQYF. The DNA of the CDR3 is TGTGCCAGCAGCACATCCGGGACTAGTAATACGCAGTATTTT.

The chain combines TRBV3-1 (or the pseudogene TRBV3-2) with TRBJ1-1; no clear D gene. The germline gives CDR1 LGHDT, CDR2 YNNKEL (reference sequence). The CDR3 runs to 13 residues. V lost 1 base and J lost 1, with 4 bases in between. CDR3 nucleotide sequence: TGTGCCAGCAGCCAAGCTCGGAACACTGAAGCTTTCTTT. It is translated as CASSQARNTEAFF.